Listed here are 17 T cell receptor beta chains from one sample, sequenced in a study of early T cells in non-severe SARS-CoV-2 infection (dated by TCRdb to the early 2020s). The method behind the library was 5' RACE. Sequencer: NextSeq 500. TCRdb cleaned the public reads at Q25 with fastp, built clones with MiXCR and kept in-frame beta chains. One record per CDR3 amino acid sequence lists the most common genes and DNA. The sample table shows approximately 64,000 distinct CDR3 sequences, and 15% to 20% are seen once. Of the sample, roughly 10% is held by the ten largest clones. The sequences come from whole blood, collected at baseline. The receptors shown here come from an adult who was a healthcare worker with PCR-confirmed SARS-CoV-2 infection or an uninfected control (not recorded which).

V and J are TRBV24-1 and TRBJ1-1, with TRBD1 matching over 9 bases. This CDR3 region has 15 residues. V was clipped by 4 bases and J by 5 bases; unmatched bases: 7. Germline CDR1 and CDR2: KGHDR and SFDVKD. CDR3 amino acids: CATSDEGQGRTEAFF. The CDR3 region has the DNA TGTGCCACCAGTGACGAGGGACAGGGTCGGACTGAAGCTTTCTTT.

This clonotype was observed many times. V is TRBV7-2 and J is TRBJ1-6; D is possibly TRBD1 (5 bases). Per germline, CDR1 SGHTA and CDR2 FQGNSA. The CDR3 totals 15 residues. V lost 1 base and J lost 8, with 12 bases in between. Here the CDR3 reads CASSLVAGRDSPLHF. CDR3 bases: TGTGCCAGCAGCTTAGTGGCGGGCAGGGATTCACCCCTCCACTTT.

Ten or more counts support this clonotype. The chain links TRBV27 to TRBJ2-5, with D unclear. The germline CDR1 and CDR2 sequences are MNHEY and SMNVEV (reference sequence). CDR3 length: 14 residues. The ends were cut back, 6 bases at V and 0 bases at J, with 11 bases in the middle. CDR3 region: CASSNRGYQETQYF. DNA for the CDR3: TGTGCCAGCAGCAACCGTGGGTACCAAGAGACCCAGTACTTC.

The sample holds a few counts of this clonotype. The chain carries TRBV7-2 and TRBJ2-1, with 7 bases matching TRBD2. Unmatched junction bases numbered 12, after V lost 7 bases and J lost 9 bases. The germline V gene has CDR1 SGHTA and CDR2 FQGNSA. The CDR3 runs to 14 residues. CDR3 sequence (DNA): TGTGCCAGCACCGGACCGGGGGAGGGGACTGAGCAGTTCTTC. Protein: CASTGPGEGTEQFF.

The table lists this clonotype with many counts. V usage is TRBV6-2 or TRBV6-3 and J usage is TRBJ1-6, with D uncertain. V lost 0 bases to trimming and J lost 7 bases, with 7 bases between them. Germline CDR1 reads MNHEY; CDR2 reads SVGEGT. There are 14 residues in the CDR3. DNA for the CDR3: TGTGCCAGCAGTTACTCGATACAGAATTCACCCCTCCACTTT. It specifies CASSYSIQNSPLHF.

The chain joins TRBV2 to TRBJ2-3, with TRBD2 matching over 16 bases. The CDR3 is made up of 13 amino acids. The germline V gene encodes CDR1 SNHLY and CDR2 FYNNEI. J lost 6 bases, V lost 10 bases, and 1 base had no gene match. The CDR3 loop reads CAKGLAGGDTQYF. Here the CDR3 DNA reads TGTGCCAAGGGACTAGCGGGAGGGGATACGCAGTATTTT. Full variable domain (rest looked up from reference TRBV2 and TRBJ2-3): EPEVTQTPSHQVTQMGQEVILRCVPISNHLYFYWYRQILGQKVEFLVSFYNNEISEKSEIFDDQFSVERPDGSNFTLKIRSTKLEDSAMYFCAKGLAGGDTQYFGPGTRLTVL.

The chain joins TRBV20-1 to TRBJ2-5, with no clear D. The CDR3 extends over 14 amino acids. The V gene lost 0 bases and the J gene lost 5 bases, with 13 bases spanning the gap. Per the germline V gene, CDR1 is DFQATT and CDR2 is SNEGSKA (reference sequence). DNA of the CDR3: TGCAGTGCTAGAGATCTGTCACAGTGGGAGACCCAGTACTTC. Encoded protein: CSARDLSQWETQYF.

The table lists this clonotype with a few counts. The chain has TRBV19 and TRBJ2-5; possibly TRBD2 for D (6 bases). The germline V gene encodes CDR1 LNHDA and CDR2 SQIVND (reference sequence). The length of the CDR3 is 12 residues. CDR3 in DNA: TGTGCTACTTCGGGGCGGGGAGAGACCCAGTACTTC. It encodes CATSGRGETQYF.

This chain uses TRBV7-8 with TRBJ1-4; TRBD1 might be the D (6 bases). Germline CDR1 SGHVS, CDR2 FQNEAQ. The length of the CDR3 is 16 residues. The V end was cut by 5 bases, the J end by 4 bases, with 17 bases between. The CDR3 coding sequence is TGTGCCAGCAGCCCAGATTCAGGGGCGTTTAATGAAAAACTGTTTTTT. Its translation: CASSPDSGAFNEKLFF.

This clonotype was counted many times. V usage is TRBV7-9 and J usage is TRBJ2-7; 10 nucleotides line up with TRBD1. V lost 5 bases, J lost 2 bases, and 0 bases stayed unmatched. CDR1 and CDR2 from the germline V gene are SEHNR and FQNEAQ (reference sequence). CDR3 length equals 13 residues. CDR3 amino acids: CASSGTGAYEQYF. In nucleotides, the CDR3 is TGTGCCAGCAGCGGGACAGGGGCCTACGAGCAGTACTTC.

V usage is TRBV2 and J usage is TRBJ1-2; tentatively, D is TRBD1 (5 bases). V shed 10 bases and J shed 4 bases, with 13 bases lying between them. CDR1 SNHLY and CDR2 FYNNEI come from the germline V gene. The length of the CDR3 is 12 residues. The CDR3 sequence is CATGLGGYGYTF. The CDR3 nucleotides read TGTGCCACCGGGTTGGGGGGCTATGGCTACACCTTC. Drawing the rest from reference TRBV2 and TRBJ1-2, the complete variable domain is EPEVTQTPSHQVTQMGQEVILRCVPISNHLYFYWYRQILGQKVEFLVSFYNNEISEKSEIFDDQFSVERPDGSNFTLKIRSTKLEDSAMYFCATGLGGYGYTFGSGTRLTVV.

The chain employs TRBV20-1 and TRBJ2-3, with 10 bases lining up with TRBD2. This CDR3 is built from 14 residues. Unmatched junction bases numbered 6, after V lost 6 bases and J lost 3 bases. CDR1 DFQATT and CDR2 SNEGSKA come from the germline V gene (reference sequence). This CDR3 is CSAIAGGRTDTQYF. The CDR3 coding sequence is TGCAGTGCAATAGCGGGAGGTAGGACAGATACGCAGTATTTT.

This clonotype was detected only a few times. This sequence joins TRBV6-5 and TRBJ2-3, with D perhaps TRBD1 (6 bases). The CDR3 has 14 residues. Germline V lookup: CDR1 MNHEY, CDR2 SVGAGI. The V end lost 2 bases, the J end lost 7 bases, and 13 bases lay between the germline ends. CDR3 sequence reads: CASSYAGTLHTQYF. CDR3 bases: TGTGCCAGCAGTTACGCCGGGACACTACATACGCAGTATTTT.

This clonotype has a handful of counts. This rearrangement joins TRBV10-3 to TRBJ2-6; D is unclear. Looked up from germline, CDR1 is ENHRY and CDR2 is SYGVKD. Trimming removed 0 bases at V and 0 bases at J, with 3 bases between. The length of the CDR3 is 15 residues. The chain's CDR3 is CAISESPSGANVLTF. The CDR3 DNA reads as TGTGCCATCAGTGAGTCTCCCTCTGGGGCCAACGTCCTGACTTTC.

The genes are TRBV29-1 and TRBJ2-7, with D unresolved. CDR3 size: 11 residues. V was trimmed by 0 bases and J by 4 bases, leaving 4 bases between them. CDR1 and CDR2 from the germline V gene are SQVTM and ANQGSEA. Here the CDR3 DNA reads TGCAGCGTTGAAGACGTGTACGAGCAGTACTTC. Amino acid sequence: CSVEDVYEQYF.

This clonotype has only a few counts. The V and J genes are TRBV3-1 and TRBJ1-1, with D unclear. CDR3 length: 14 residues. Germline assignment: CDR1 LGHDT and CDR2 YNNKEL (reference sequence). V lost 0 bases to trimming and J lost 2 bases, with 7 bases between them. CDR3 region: CASSQETDNTEAFF. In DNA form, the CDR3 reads TGTGCCAGCAGCCAAGAGACGGATAACACTGAAGCTTTCTTT.

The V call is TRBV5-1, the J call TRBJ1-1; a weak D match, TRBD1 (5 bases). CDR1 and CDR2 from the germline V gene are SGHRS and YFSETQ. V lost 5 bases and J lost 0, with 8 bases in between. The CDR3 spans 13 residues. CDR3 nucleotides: TGCGCCAGCAGGGGGGTTATGAACACTGAAGCTTTCTTT. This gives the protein CASRGVMNTEAFF.